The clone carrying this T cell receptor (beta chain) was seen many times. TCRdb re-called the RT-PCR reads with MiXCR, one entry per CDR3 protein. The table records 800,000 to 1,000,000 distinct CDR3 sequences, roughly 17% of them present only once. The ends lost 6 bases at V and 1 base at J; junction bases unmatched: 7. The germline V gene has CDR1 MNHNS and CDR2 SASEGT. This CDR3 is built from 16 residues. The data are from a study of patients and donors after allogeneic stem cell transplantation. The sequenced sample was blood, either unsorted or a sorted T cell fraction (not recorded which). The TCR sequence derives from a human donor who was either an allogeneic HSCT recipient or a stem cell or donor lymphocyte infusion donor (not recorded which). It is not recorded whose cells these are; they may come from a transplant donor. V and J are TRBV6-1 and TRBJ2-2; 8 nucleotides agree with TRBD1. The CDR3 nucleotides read TGTGCCAGCAGGCCTCCAGGGACAGGGAACACCGGGGAGCTGTTTTTT. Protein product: CASRPPGTGNTGELFF.